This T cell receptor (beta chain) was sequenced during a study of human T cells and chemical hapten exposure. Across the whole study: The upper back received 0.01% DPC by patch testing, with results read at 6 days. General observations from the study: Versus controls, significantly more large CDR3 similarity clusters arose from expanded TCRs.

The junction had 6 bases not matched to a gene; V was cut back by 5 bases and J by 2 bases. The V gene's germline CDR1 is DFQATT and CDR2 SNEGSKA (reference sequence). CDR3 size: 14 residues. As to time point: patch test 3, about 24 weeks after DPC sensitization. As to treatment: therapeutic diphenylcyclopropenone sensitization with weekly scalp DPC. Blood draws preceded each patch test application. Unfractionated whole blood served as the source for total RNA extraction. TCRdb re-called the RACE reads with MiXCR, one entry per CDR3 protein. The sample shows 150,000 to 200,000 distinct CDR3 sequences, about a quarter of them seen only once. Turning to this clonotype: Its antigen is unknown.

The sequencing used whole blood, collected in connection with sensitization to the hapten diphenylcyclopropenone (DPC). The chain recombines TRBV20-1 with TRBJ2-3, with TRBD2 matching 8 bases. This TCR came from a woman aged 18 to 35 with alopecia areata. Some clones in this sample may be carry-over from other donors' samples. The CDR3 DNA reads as TGCAGTGCTCAAGCGGGGGTACACACAGATACGCAGTATTTT. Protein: CSAQAGVHTDTQYF.